The present T cell receptor beta chain was sequenced within a study of T cell changes during pregnancy in multiple sclerosis (dated 2019 in TCRdb). With regard to the full study: In women with multiple sclerosis, the researchers looked at how the T cell repertoire shifted as pregnancy progressed.

For this clone: Its antigen is still unknown. Base qualities are not provided; no much larger clone lies one nucleotide away.

From its cysteine to its phenylalanine, the CDR3 spans 14 amino acids. Only the CDR3 DNA is retained, 42 bases long and in frame from the first base. The germline V end is reduced by 8 bases and the J end by 3 bases; junction bases left unmatched: 11. The germline V gene supplies CDR1 SQVTM and CDR2 ANQGSEA. Library generation was performed with the immunoSEQ multiplex PCR assay. Sourced from immuneACCESS, this table was stored by TCRdb with only in-frame sequences that have V and J called. A share of the clones is absent; for the studies checked, an unresolved V gene accounts for under half, and the remainder has no known explanation. Present in this sample are 50,000 to 65,000 clones, about 91% of which were seen just once. Together, the top ten hold about 0.9% of the sample.

The V and J segments used are TRBV29-1 and TRBJ2-5; 8 bases in the middle match TRBD2. This clonotype was obtained from a female donor with multiple sclerosis, enrolled in a pregnancy study. The sample consisted of peripheral blood, taken in the first trimester of pregnancy. The CDR3 reads CSTTPPGGEETQYF. The DNA reads TGCAGCACGACCCCGCCGGGAGGGGAAGAGACCCAGTACTTC. The full variable domain, with segments outside the CDR3 supplied by the reference TRBV29-1 and TRBJ2-5 proteins, appears as SAVISQKPSRDICQRGTSLTIQCQVDSQVTMMFWYRQQPGQSLTLIATANQGSEATYESGFVIDKFPISRPNLTFSTLTVSNMSPEDSSIYLCSTTPPGGEETQYFGPGTRLLVL.